The 13 T cell receptor beta chains listed next were all sequenced from one sample in a study of memory CD4+ T cells and cytomegalovirus serostatus (dated by TCRdb to the late 2010s). Library preparation used the immunoSEQ multiplex PCR assay. The table was pulled from immuneACCESS by TCRdb, which kept in-frame rearrangements only. Such tables lose some clones; where checked, under half of the loss comes from unresolved V genes, and the rest has no known cause. The sample has around 62,000 clones on record, 76% of them singletons. Together, the top ten hold about 4.8% of the sample. Single viable CD3+CD4+CD8-CD45RO+ cells were sorted as memory CD4+ T cells on a FACSAria II. Source material: memory CD4+ T cells from blood. These receptor sequences come from an adult in good health and CMV-seropositive.

The V call is TRBV30, the J call TRBJ2-5; 14 bases are a match to TRBD2. Unmatched junction bases numbered 2, after V lost 0 bases and J lost 2 bases. Germline CDR1 is GTSNPN and CDR2 is SVGIG (reference sequence). The CDR3 has 16 amino acids. The chain's CDR3 is CAWSVGLAGGQETQYF. CDR3 DNA: TGTGCCTGGAGTGTAGGACTAGCGGGGGGACAAGAGACCCAGTACTTC.

The chain uses TRBV5-1 and TRBJ2-5, with D possibly TRBD1 on 5 matching bases. V gave up 5 bases and J gave up 7 bases, with 15 bases separating them. In germline, CDR1 is SGHRS, CDR2 YFSETQ. The CDR3 sequence is 13 residues long. The CDR3 region has the DNA TGCGCCAGCAGACCGGAGACAGCCGGGACCCAGTACTTC. This translates into CASRPETAGTQYF.

This chain links TRBV6-4 with TRBJ1-1, with D maybe TRBD1 (6 bases). The V end lost 0 bases, the J end lost 4 bases, and 9 bases lay between the germline ends. Germline V gene lookup returns CDR1 MRHNA and CDR2 SNTAGT. The CDR3 runs to 14 residues. CDR3 DNA: TGTGCCAGCAGTGACTCCCTGGACAGCACTGAAGCTTTCTTT. It codes for CASSDSLDSTEAFF.

This clone was counted a few times. V gene TRBV29-1 combines with J gene TRBJ2-4; 8 nucleotides match TRBD1. V dropped 4 bases and J dropped 7; count of bases not matched to a gene: 9. CDR1 is SQVTM and CDR2 is ANQGSEA in the germline V gene. The CDR3 runs to 14 residues. The CDR3 sequence is CSVVSQGASNIQYF. For the CDR3, the DNA is TGCAGCGTTGTCTCCCAGGGGGCTTCGAACATTCAGTACTTC.

The chain is built from TRBV19 and TRBJ1-5; a weak D match, TRBD1 (5 bases). The germline V gene has CDR1 LNHDA and CDR2 SQIVND (reference sequence). The V end was cut by 5 bases, the J end by 3 bases, with 8 bases between. The CDR3 extends over 13 amino acids. CDR3 sequence: CASSDRLNQPQHF. The CDR3 bases are TGTGCCAGTAGTGACAGACTCAATCAGCCCCAGCATTTT.

The chain recombines TRBV7-2 with TRBJ1-5, with 9 bases aligning to TRBD1. From germline, CDR1 is SGHTA and CDR2 FQGNSA. Germline trimming cut 5 bases from V and 6 bases from J; bases unmatched to any gene: 8. This CDR3 has 15 residues. CDR3: CASSPGQGAAQPQHF. As DNA, the CDR3 is TGTGCCAGCAGCCCGGGACAGGGTGCAGCTCAGCCCCAGCATTTT.

The gene calls are TRBV28 and TRBJ2-5, with a tentative D call TRBD1 (6 bases). V was pared by 3 bases and J by 3 bases, with 14 bases between. The CDR3 has 15 amino acids. CDR1 MDHEN and CDR2 SYDVKM come from the germline V gene. Here the CDR3 DNA reads TGTGCCAGCAGTTTTCCAGGGGATGGCAAAGAGACCCAGTACTTC. Translation: CASSFPGDGKETQYF.

J is TRBJ2-5 and V is TRBV5-1; a possible D gene is TRBD2 (7 bases). Germline V gives CDR1 SGHRS, CDR2 YFSETQ. V lost 3 bases, J lost 3 bases, and 12 bases lay in between. This CDR3 comprises 14 residues. The CDR3 spells CASSWGGPEETQYF. The CDR3 DNA sequence: TGCGCCAGCAGCTGGGGGGGGCCAGAAGAGACCCAGTACTTC.

The chain uses TRBV9 and TRBJ2-1; 7 bases map to TRBD1. The junction had 13 bases not matched to a gene; V was cut back by 7 bases and J by 3 bases. CDR3 length equals 16 residues. Germline V gene data show CDR1 as SGDLS and CDR2 as YYNGEE. The CDR3 sequence is CASAPRAGGIYNEQFF. The CDR3 nucleotides read TGTGCCAGCGCCCCACGAGCAGGGGGTATCTACAATGAGCAGTTCTTC.

The rearrangement uses TRBV7-9 and TRBJ2-1, with D maybe TRBD1 (6 bases). This CDR3 is 14 amino acids long. Per the germline V gene, CDR1 is SEHNR and CDR2 is FQNEAQ (reference sequence). V was shortened by 7 bases and J by 0 bases, with 10 bases between the two germline ends. The CDR3: CASTPDSSYNEQFF. In nucleotides, the CDR3 is TGTGCCAGCACCCCGGACAGCTCCTACAATGAGCAGTTCTTC.

J is TRBJ2-7 and V is TRBV30; D call uncertain. The V and J ends lost 3 bases and 3 bases respectively, with 12 bases between them. CDR3 length: 13 residues. CDR1 is GTSNPN, CDR2 SVGIG, per germline (reference sequence). CDR3 sequence: CAWSRAPNYEQYF. In DNA form, the CDR3 reads TGTGCCTGGAGCCGGGCCCCGAACTACGAGCAGTACTTC. Full variable domain (missing parts from reference TRBV30 and TRBJ2-7): SQTIHQWPATLVQPVGSPLSLECTVEGTSNPNLYWYRQAAGRGLQLLFYSVGIGQISSEVPQNLSASRPQDRQFILSSKKLLLSDSGFYLCAWSRAPNYEQYFGPGTRLTVT.

This clone occurred once. This chain links TRBV4-1 with TRBJ2-1; no reliable D call. This CDR3 comprises 17 residues. Germline V gene sequence: CDR1 MGHRA, CDR2 YSYEKL. Trimming pared 3 bases from V and 0 bases from J, leaving 15 bases between. In nucleotides, the CDR3 is TGCGCCAGCAGCCATCTCGACCTGGGATTCTCCTACAATGAGCAGTTCTTC. Its translation: CASSHLDLGFSYNEQFF.

The V gene is TRBV5-8, the J gene TRBJ1-5; perhaps TRBD1 as D (6 bases). V dropped 4 bases and J dropped 5 bases, with 13 bases sitting between them. The CDR3 has 14 residues. Germline lookup yields CDR1 SGHTS and CDR2 YDEGEE. The CDR3 DNA reads as TGTGCCAGCAGCCCCGGGGGCTCCTATCAGCCCCAGCATTTT. Its protein product is CASSPGGSYQPQHF.